This T cell receptor (beta chain) was recorded in a study of blood T cell repertoires in COVID-19. Study information: PBMCs, B-cell-depleted T cells, or T cells provided the cDNA or gDNA that made up the material.

During active infection, Seattle patients enrolled and were then monitored through disease. Only in-frame clones appear in the TCRdb table, and some are missing; sequencing was by immunoSEQ multiplex PCR. Of around 210,000 clones in the sample, 65% to 90% were seen once. The ends lost 4 bases at V and 5 bases at J; junction bases unmatched: 10. The CDR3 covers 15 residues. CDR1 SGHNT and CDR2 YYREEE come from the germline V gene (reference sequence). J is TRBJ2-3 and V is TRBV5-4; 7 bases align to TRBD1. This TCR came from a man aged 50 or older with COVID-19, enrolled during active disease. The sequencing input was peripheral blood. CDR3 residues: CASSPTGNGIDTQYF. The CDR3 nucleotides are TGTGCCAGCAGCCCGACAGGGAACGGAATAGATACGCAGTATTTT.